This is a list of T cell receptor beta chains from one sample in a study of cytomegalovirus exposure and HLA in healthy donors. The data were produced by immunoSEQ multiplex PCR, yet TCRdb's version contains in-frame clones alone and is incomplete. The profile shows 150,000 to 180,000 clones, about 75% of them singletons. Material: PBMCs. All receptors derive from a man aged 18 to 29 in good health and CMV-seronegative. The CDR3 runs from the conserved cysteine through the conserved F or W. The D gene is left open where the match is weak. Some rows have no size entry. The others give once, few or many, or a class for an expanded clone.

cdr3_length	d_call	v_call	j_call	clone_size	cdr3_nt	cdr3_aa
16	-	TRBV7-9	TRBJ2-2	-	TGTTCCAGCAGCTTAGAGTGGACTTTCCAAACGGGAGAGCTGTTTTTT	CSSSLEWTFQTGELFF
15	TRBD2	TRBV5-1	TRBJ2-3	few	TGCGCCAGCAGCTTGACTAGCGGGAGCACAGATACGCAGTATTTT	CASSLTSGSTDTQYF
16	-	TRBV7-2	TRBJ2-7	-	TGTGCCAGCAGCTCTGACGACTCGCGCTCACACTACGAGCAGTACTTC	CASSSDDSRSHYEQYF
20	TRBD2	TRBV7-2	TRBJ2-2	-	TGTGCCAGCAGCTTAGCTCGCCTAGCGGGAGCCCCGGGTAGCACCGGGGAGCTGTTTTTT	CASSLARLAGAPGSTGELFF
15	TRBD1	TRBV10-1	TRBJ2-3	-	TGCGCCAGCAGTGAAGGGACAGCCTACACAGATACGCAGTATTTT	CASSEGTAYTDTQYF
15	TRBD2	TRBV5-1	TRBJ2-3	-	TGCGCCAGCAGCTACGGACTAGCGGCTGCAGATACGCAGTATTTT	CASSYGLAAADTQYF
17	-	TRBV7-2	TRBJ1-4	-	TGTGCCAGCAGCTTAGCGTTGGCTTTCCCAGCTAATGAAAAACTGTTTTTT	CASSLALAFPANEKLFF
14	-	TRBV2	TRBJ2-1	-	TGTGCCAGCATCCGGGGTGGGACCTACAATGAGCAGTTCTTC	CASIRGGTYNEQFF
15	-	TRBV5-1	TRBJ2-3	once	TGCGCCAGCAGCTTTTGGGGCGGGAACACAGATACGCAGTATTTT	CASSFWGGNTDTQYF
16	-	TRBV2	TRBJ1-1	once	TGTGCCAGCAGTGACCATCTTTCACTACCGAACACTGAAGCTTTCTTT	CASSDHLSLPNTEAFF
12	-	TRBV19	TRBJ2-1	once	TGTGCCAGTAGCGGGAAGTTTTTTGAGCAGTTCTTC	CASSGKFFEQFF
14	-	TRBV28	TRBJ1-3	few	TGTGCCAGCAGCCTTCCCGGCAGGGGAGACACCATATATTTT	CASSLPGRGDTIYF
16	TRBD2	TRBV2	TRBJ2-1	-	TGTGCCAGCCTTATTAGCGGGAGGGGCGTGGTTAATGAGCAGTTCTTC	CASLISGRGVVNEQFF
11	TRBD1	TRBV20-1	TRBJ1-2	-	TGCAGGACAGGGGAAGGCTATGGCTACACCTTC	CRTGEGYGYTF
15	TRBD1	TRBV6-6	TRBJ1-2	-	TGTGCCAGCAGTTACGGGGCAGGGGACAGCTATGGCTACACCTTC	CASSYGAGDSYGYTF
13	-	TRBV11-2	TRBJ2-7	once	TGTGCCAGCAGCTTCCCGGGTGGGTACGAGCAGTACTTC	CASSFPGGYEQYF
16	TRBD2	TRBV7-6	TRBJ2-1	-	TGTGCCAGCAGCCCTATTGCTAGCGGGAGGGTCAATGAGCAGTTCTTC	CASSPIASGRVNEQFF
20	TRBD2	TRBV9	TRBJ2-3	-	TGTGCCAGCAGCCTCGGAGTAGCGGGAATCAGGGCGACTAGGACAGATACGCAGTATTTT	CASSLGVAGIRATRTDTQYF
12	-	TRBV7-9	TRBJ1-2	once	TGTTCCAGCAGCTCATTCCCCTATGGCTACACCTTC	CSSSSFPYGYTF
13	-	TRBV6-5	TRBJ1-4	-	TGTGCCAGCAGTCGGGGGGGAAAGGAAAAACTGTTTTTT	CASSRGGKEKLFF
17	-	TRBV4-3	TRBJ1-1	-	TGCGCCAGCAGCCAAGATCGGGGGGCCGCGGGGAACACTGAAGCTTTCTTT	CASSQDRGAAGNTEAFF
15	TRBD1	TRBV23-1	TRBJ2-7	-	TGCGCCAGCAGTCAACGACAGGGGGTCATCTACGAGCAGTACTTC	CASSQRQGVIYEQYF
14	-	TRBV27	TRBJ2-7	few	TGTGCCAGCAGCGGCCTGAGGCGGAGCTACGAGCAGTACTTC	CASSGLRRSYEQYF
13	TRBD2	TRBV6-1	TRBJ2-7	-	TGTGCCAGCACGGGGGGAGAGGCGTACGAGCAGTACTTC	CASTGGEAYEQYF
16	TRBD1	TRBV27	TRBJ2-7	-	TGTGCCAGCAGTGCCGTAGGGACAGGGGTCGACTACGAGCAGTACTTC	CASSAVGTGVDYEQYF
15	TRBD2	TRBV6-1	TRBJ2-7	-	TGTGCCAGCAGTGGGGCTAGCGGGAGTTTATACGAGCAGTACTTC	CASSGASGSLYEQYF
15	TRBD1	TRBV6-6	TRBJ2-4	-	TGTGCCAGCACTCTCCGACAGGGTAAAAAAAACATTCAGTACTTC	CASTLRQGKKNIQYF
16	TRBD2	TRBV7-8	TRBJ2-1	-	TGTGCCAGCAGCTTAGATCCCGGGACTAGCCGCAATGAGCAGTTCTTC	CASSLDPGTSRNEQFF
15	-	TRBV7-9	TRBJ1-1	-	TGTGCCAGCACCAGCCCCGGGGGTGGGCGCACTGAAGCTTTCTTT	CASTSPGGGRTEAFF
15	TRBD2	TRBV7-9	TRBJ2-5	-	TGTGCCAGCAGCTCAAACCCCGGCGGGAGGGAGACCCAGTACTTC	CASSSNPGGRETQYF
15	-	TRBV10-3	TRBJ2-1	-	TGTGCCATCAGTGATACTCCACCCGCCCGCAATGAGCAGTTCTTC	CAISDTPPARNEQFF
12	-	TRBV14	TRBJ2-7	-	TGTGCCAGCAGCCCAGGGACTTACGAGCAGTACTTC	CASSPGTYEQYF
13	-	TRBV9	TRBJ1-1	-	TGTGCCAGCAGCCCTGATCATGGGCCAGGGGCTTTCTTT	CASSPDHGPGAFF
15	TRBD1	TRBV6-1	TRBJ2-3	-	TGTGCCAGCAGTTCTCAACAGGGGGGCACAGATACGCAGTATTTT	CASSSQQGGTDTQYF
15	TRBD2	TRBV10-3	TRBJ2-7	few	TGTGCCATCAGTGAGGCAGCGGGAGTTGCCTACGAGCAGTACTTC	CAISEAAGVAYEQYF
14	-	TRBV5-6	TRBJ2-1	-	TGTGCCAGCAGCTTTCGGGGAGCCTACAATGAGCAGTTCTTC	CASSFRGAYNEQFF
15	-	TRBV28	TRBJ2-7	-	TGTGCCAGCAGTAGATCAGGGGCGAGATCCTACGAGCAGTACTTC	CASSRSGARSYEQYF
16	-	TRBV6-5	TRBJ2-2	-	TGTGCCAGCAGTTATAGAAGCGGGTCGAACACCGGGGAGCTGTTTTTT	CASSYRSGSNTGELFF
13	-	TRBV28	TRBJ1-2	-	TGTGCCAGCAGTTTATCCCGGGTCTATGGCTACACCTTC	CASSLSRVYGYTF
14	-	TRBV7-2	TRBJ1-4	-	TGTGCCAGCAGCTCAACGGGTGAGATGGGAAAACTGTTTTTT	CASSSTGEMGKLFF
12	-	TRBV7-2	TRBJ2-3	-	TGTGCCAGCAGCTACACAATAGATACGCAGTATTTT	CASSYTIDTQYF
22	TRBD2	TRBV27	TRBJ2-7	-	TGTGCCAGCAGGTTACGCTCTACTCTCCGGGGGTTCTTAGCGGGACCATCCTACGAGCAGTACTTC	CASRLRSTLRGFLAGPSYEQYF
16	TRBD2	TRBV27	TRBJ2-3	-	TGTGCCAGCAGTGACAGACTAGCGGGACGGCCAGATACGCAGTATTTT	CASSDRLAGRPDTQYF
11	-	TRBV11-2	TRBJ2-1	-	TGTGCCAGCACTGGCGGGAACGAGCAGTTCTTC	CASTGGNEQFF
14	TRBD1	TRBV4-1	TRBJ1-4	-	TGCGCCAGCAGCCCGGGACAGACTAATGAAAAACTGTTTTTT	CASSPGQTNEKLFF
13	-	TRBV6-5	TRBJ2-3	-	TGTGCCAGCAGTTATAGGAGGGAAGGGAAGCGGTATTTT	CASSYRREGKRYF
17	-	TRBV27	TRBJ2-2	-	TGTGCCAGCAGTTTTGGGATAGGACAGCCGAACACCGGGGAGCTGTTTTTT	CASSFGIGQPNTGELFF
13	TRBD2	TRBV30	TRBJ2-7	-	TGTGCCTCGACTAGCGGGAGGGCCAGAGAGCAGTACTTC	CASTSGRAREQYF